The 9 T cell receptor beta chains listed next were all sequenced from one sample in a study of blood T cell repertoires in COVID-19 (dated by TCRdb to 2018 to 2020). The library was built by means of the immunoSEQ multiplex PCR assay. TCRdb's version of the immuneACCESS table is confined to in-frame rearrangements and falls short of the full clone set. An unresolved V gene accounts for under half of the shortfall where checked; the remainder is of unknown origin. The sample includes 170,000 or so clones, with 75% to 90% observed a single time. Jointly, the top ten make up roughly 2.8% of the sample. Sequencing input: peripheral blood. These receptors all stem from a woman aged 60-70 years with acute or convalescent COVID-19.

V is TRBV15 and J is TRBJ1-1; 9 nucleotides line up with TRBD1. CDR3 length: 17 residues. V trimming: 1 base; J trimming: 0 bases; junction bases outside the gene matches: 6. Germline V CDR1 and CDR2: LNHNV, YYDKDF (reference sequence). The CDR3 nucleotides are TGTGCCACCAGCAGAGGGGGACAGGGTAACGTGAACACTGAAGCTTTCTTT. Its protein is CATSRGGQGNVNTEAFF.

The chain couples TRBV5-1 to TRBJ1-2, with TRBD1 as a possible D gene (5 bases). Germline CDR1 SGHRS, CDR2 YFSETQ. This CDR3 region has 15 residues. Trimming took 0 bases from V and 6 from J, leaving 15 bases between them. Here the CDR3 DNA reads TGCGCCAGCAGCTTGGCCGTCGGGGGGTCGGATGGCTACACCTTC. Residues: CASSLAVGGSDGYTF.

The rearrangement uses TRBV19 and TRBJ1-1, with 7 bases aligning to TRBD1. Germline V CDR1 and CDR2: LNHDA, SQIVND (reference sequence). The CDR3 has 15 amino acids. V shed 3 bases and J 2 bases; nucleotides not matched to a gene: 6. The DNA for the CDR3 is TGTGCCAGTAGTATCGTTCAGGGGGGAAACACTGAAGCTTTCTTT. This gives the protein CASSIVQGGNTEAFF.

V usage is TRBV7-2 and J usage is TRBJ2-1; no clear D gene. The CDR3 has 11 amino acids. Looked up from germline, CDR1 is SGHTA and CDR2 is FQGNSA. Trimming removed 6 bases at V and 15 bases at J, with 15 bases between. The CDR3 protein is CASRIDFKVFF. The CDR3 bases are TGTGCCAGCAGGATCGACTTCAAGGTGTTCTTC.

This chain connects TRBV7-2 to TRBJ2-7; maybe TRBD1 (5 bases). Deletions cut 2 bases from V and 6 bases from J, with 5 bases between. Looked up from germline, CDR1 is SGHTA and CDR2 is FQGNSA. There are 11 residues in the CDR3. The CDR3 region has the DNA TGTGCCAGCAGCTTACAGGGCGAGCAGTACTTC. It translates to CASSLQGEQYF.

The chain uses TRBV21-1 and TRBJ2-5; the table assigns TRBD2, which was not confirmed against the DNA. TRBV21-1 is assigned pseudogene status. This CDR3 is built from 14 residues. The CDR3 DNA reads as TGTGCCAGCAGCTGCCTAGCGGGTCAAGAGACCCAGTACTTC. As protein: CASSCLAGQETQYF.

The chain is built from TRBV7-9 and TRBJ1-2; D is possibly TRBD1 (5 bases). Germline V gene sequence: CDR1 SEHNR, CDR2 FQNEAQ (reference sequence). Trimming left V 0 bases short and J 3 bases short, with 11 bases between. This CDR3 contains 15 residues. The chain's CDR3 is CASSLAGPTDYGYTF. The CDR3 DNA is TGTGCCAGCAGCTTAGCGGGCCCGACAGACTATGGCTACACCTTC.

This clone appeared a single time. The rearrangement links TRBV30 to TRBJ1-2; 7 bases agree with TRBD1. Germline CDR1 and CDR2: GTSNPN and SVGIG (reference sequence). The CDR3 length is 13 residues. The J segment lost 4 bases and the V segment lost 1 base, leaving 3 bases of the junction unmatched. The CDR3 region is CAWSAAGGYGYTF. Here the CDR3 DNA reads TGTGCCTGGAGTGCCGCAGGGGGCTATGGCTACACCTTC.

This chain connects TRBV28 to TRBJ2-7; 8 nucleotides align to TRBD1. The CDR3 totals 15 residues. Trimming cost V 4 bases and J 2 bases; bases outside gene matches: 7. Looked up from germline, CDR1 is MDHEN and CDR2 is SYDVKM. Here the CDR3 DNA reads TGTGCCAGCAGTTCCCTCCGGACAGGGCCCTACGAGCAGTACTTC. Translated, it gives CASSSLRTGPYEQYF.